This T cell receptor (beta chain) was obtained from a study of beta chain features in type 1 diabetes (dated by TCRdb to the late 2010s). Study-level background: Patients and healthy donors did not differ in mean age, gender distribution, total cell number or subset yield. A total of over 95,000,000 sorted cells were examined across all samples, and RNA yield correlated strongly with the number of cells per subset. The study compared the TCRB repertoires of sorted circulating CD4+ T cell subsets in recently diagnosed type 1 diabetes patients with those in matched healthy donors. Regulatory and stem cell-like memory subsets were obtained from only 8 patients and roughly 8 healthy donors, while naive and central memory subsets were obtained from all 28 donors.

A single peripheral blood draw of 95 to 150 mL on average was collected from each donor into heparinised tubes. Using a panel that included CD45RO, CCR7, CD25, CD127, CD95 and CD27, naive, central memory, regulatory and stem cell-like memory CD4+ T cells were sorted on a BD FACSAria II. A purity above 98% was achieved for all sorted populations. Right away, PBMCs were isolated by Lymphoprep density gradient centrifugation and were stained directly, with no culture step. To minimize batch effects, samples were stained and sorted in pairs, one healthy donor with one patient per experiment. The entire isolated RNA was reverse transcribed using the High Capacity cDNA Reverse Transcription Kit, and thus expressed TCRB transcripts were sequenced. Deep immunoSEQ sequencing was applied to naive, central memory and regulatory T cell samples, giving an average of roughly 3.5 million total reads per sample. Sorted cells were lysed in RLT buffer and RNA was extracted with DNase-treated RNeasy Micro or Mini kits, depending on cell number. Each cell subset was processed separately to prevent cross-contamination, with patient and healthy donor samples processed together. The immunoSEQ multiplex PCR was used to amplify TCRB sequences from cDNA, yielding 87-bp fragments that span the CDR3 region. Amplicons were sequenced on the Illumina HiSeq platform. As for the authors' bioinformatics: PCR bias was computationally corrected using synthetic template baselines, reads within Hamming distance 2 were collapsed, and singletons that could not be merged were discarded. Reads were aligned against IMGT so that V, D and J genes, CDR3 length and insertions or deletions at six rearrangement sites could be assigned. Within each subset, clonotype counts were normalized to sorted cell number, and only after that were true diversity and Gini coefficients computed with the tcR R package. The overlap coefficient, calculated on TCRB nucleotide sequences, was used to measure repertoire sharing. TCRdb mirrors the immuneACCESS table, restricted to in-frame sequences. Some clones are absent from its copies; in checked studies, under half trace to an unresolved V gene, and the reason for the others is unknown. For V, J and clone size, that table is used; D and trimming come from the DNA. Counted in this sample were about 140,000 clones; less than 9% of them appeared once. 1.3% to 1.5% of the sample is taken by the ten largest.

With respect to this clone: This clone's antigen is unknown. No much larger clone exists at a distance of one base, and base qualities are not known.

What the research found in general, with its limitations: A moderate but significant shortening of TCRB CDR3 length was observed in type 1 diabetes patients in all four CD4+ subsets. Because cDNA was sequenced instead of genomic DNA, activated cells with high expression could be over-represented, although the groups did not differ in activation or CD3 levels. Because the HLA sub-analyses included only small numbers of individuals, any influence of HLA type on TCRB rearrangement was left unresolved. Patients with type 1 diabetes made fewer insertions and deleted more nucleotides at VDJ recombination sites, implying thymic rearrangement abnormalities. Naive, central memory and regulatory TCRB repertoires appeared more similar among patients than among healthy donors. PCR may preferentially amplify shorter templates, but because patient and control samples were amplified and corrected together, any resulting skew would affect both groups equally.

Measured from the cysteine to the phenylalanine, the CDR3 is 15 residues long. Kept here is only the CDR3 DNA, which spans 45 bases and is read in frame from base 1. The germline V gene encodes CDR1 SGHTA and CDR2 FQGNSA. Ends trimmed: V by 5 bases, J by 4 bases; bases unmatched to a gene: 3. The receptor was isolated from a woman in her thirties in good health. The rearranged segments are TRBV7-2 and TRBJ2-3, with 13 bases matching TRBD2. The sample taken for sequencing was central memory CD4+ T cells from blood. DNA sequence: TGTGCCAGCAGCCCGGGACTAGCGGGATCAGATACGCAGTATTTT. Its protein reads: CASSPGLAGSDTQYF.